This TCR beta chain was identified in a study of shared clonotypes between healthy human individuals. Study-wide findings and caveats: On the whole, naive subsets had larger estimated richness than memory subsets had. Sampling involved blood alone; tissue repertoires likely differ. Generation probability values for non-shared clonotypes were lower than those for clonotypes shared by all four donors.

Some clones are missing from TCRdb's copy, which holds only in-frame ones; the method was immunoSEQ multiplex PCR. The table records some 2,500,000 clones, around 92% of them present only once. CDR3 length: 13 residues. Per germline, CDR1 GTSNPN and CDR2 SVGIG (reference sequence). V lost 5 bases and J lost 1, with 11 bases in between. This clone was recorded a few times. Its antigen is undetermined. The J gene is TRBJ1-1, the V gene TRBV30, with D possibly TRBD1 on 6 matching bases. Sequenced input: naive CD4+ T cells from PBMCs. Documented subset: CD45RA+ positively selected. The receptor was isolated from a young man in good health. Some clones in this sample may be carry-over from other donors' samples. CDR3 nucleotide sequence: TGTGCCTGGGAGCAGGGGCCGAACACTGAAGCTTTCTTT. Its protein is CAWEQGPNTEAFF. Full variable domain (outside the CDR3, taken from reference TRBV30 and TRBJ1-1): SQTIHQWPATLVQPVGSPLSLECTVEGTSNPNLYWYRQAAGRGLQLLFYSVGIGQISSEVPQNLSASRPQDRQFILSSKKLLLSDSGFYLCAWEQGPNTEAFFGQGTRLTVV.